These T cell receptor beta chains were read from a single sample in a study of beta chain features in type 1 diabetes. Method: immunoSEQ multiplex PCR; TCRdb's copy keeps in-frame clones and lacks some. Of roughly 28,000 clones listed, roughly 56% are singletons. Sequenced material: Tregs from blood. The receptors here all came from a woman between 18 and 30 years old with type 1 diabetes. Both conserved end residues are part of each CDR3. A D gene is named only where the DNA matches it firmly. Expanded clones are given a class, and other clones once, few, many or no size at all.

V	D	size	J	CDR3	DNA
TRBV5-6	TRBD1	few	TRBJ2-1	CASSPGTGASLGNEQFF	TGTGCCAGCAGCCCTGGGACAGGGGCTTCGCTGGGCAATGAGCAGTTCTTC
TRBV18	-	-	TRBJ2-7	CASSPGWGDEQYF	TGTGCCAGCTCACCAGGGTGGGGAGACGAGCAGTACTTC
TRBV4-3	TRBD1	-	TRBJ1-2	CASSQRPGGGYTF	TGCGCCAGCAGCCAAAGACCAGGGGGCGGCTACACCTTC
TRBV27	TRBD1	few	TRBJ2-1	CASSPQTGVGLGEQFF	TGTGCCAGCAGCCCCCAGACAGGGGTCGGCCTAGGAGAGCAGTTCTTC
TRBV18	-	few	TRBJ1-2	CASSINQGTTNYGYTF	TGTGCCAGCTCCATTAATCAGGGAACAACTAACTATGGCTACACCTTC
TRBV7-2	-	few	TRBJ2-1	CASSRAGQDEQFF	TGTGCCAGCAGCCGGGCAGGGCAGGATGAGCAGTTCTTC
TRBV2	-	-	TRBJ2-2	CASRVRLEVGRELFF	TGTGCCAGCAGGGTCCGACTAGAAGTTGGGCGGGAGCTGTTTTTT
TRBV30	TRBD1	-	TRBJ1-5	CAWRTGDKDNQPQHF	TGTGCCTGGAGGACAGGGGATAAGGACAATCAGCCCCAGCATTTT
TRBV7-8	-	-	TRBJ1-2	CASSLNRLGGYTF	TGTGCCAGCAGCTTGAACAGGCTAGGTGGCTACACCTTC
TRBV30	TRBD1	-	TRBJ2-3	CAWRVRDRDTDTQYF	TGTGCCTGGAGGGTCCGGGACAGGGACACAGATACGCAGTATTTT
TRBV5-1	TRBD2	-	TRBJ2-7	CASSWRGTSGTLDEQYF	TGCGCCAGCAGCTGGCGGGGGACTAGCGGGACTCTGGACGAGCAGTACTTC
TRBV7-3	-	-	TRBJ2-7	CASRDAQGGKQYF	TGTGCCAGCCGGGACGCTCAGGGGGGAAAGCAGTACTTC
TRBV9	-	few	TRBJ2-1	CASSVGGLTGINEQFF	TGTGCCAGCAGCGTAGGAGGGCTGACTGGGATAAATGAGCAGTTCTTC
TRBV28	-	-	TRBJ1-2	CASSRRGYGYTF	TGTGCCAGCAGCCGCAGGGGCTATGGCTACACCTTC
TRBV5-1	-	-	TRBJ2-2	CASSSNSDRNTGELFF	TGCGCCAGCAGTTCGAACTCGGACAGAAACACCGGGGAGCTGTTTTTT
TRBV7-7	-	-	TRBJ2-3	CASSPERTGTDTQYF	TGTGCCAGCAGCCCGGAGCGGACCGGCACAGATACGCAGTATTTT
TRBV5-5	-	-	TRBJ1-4	CASSFGPLNEKLFF	TGTGCCAGCAGCTTCGGTCCTCTTAATGAAAAACTGTTTTTT
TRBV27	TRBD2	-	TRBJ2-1	CASSPRTSGRDNEQFF	TGTGCCAGCAGTCCAAGGACTAGCGGGAGGGACAATGAGCAGTTCTTC
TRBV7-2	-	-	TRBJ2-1	CASSPQNNEQFF	TGTGCCAGCAGCCCCCAGAACAATGAGCAGTTCTTC
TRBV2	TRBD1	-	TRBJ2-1	CASSAQGGTYNEQFF	TGTGCCAGCAGCGCACAGGGGGGAACTTACAATGAGCAGTTCTTC
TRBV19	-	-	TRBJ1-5	CASSIAGGRGQPQHF	TGTGCCAGTAGTATAGCTGGGGGCAGGGGTCAGCCCCAGCATTTT
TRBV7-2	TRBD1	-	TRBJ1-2	CASSPGQGYGYTF	TGTGCCAGCAGCCCCGGACAGGGCTATGGCTACACCTTC
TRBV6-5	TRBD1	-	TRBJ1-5	CASRRQGDQPQHF	TGTGCCAGCAGAAGACAGGGGGATCAGCCCCAGCATTTT
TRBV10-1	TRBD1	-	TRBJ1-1	CASSSGTGATEAFF	TGCGCCAGCAGTTCCGGGACAGGGGCGACTGAAGCTTTCTTT
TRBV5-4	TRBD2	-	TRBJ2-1	CASSEGLAGGNEQFF	TGTGCCAGCAGCGAGGGACTAGCGGGCGGCAATGAGCAGTTCTTC
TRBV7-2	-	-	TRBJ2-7	CASSLDKTASYEQYF	TGTGCCAGCAGCTTAGATAAGACAGCTAGCTACGAGCAGTACTTC
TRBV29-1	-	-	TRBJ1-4	CSVCRSTNEKLFF	TGCAGCGTGTGCAGATCAACTAATGAAAAACTGTTTTTT
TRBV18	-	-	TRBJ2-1	CASSPDRREQFF	TGTGCCAGCTCACCCGATAGGCGGGAGCAGTTCTTC
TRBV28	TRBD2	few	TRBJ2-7	CASKPPSGSTLSYEQYF	TGTGCCAGCAAACCCCCTAGCGGCAGCACCTTATCCTACGAGCAGTACTTC
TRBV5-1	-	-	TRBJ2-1	CASSPGGLRGLYNEQFF	TGCGCCAGCAGCCCGGGTGGCCTCCGAGGGCTTTACAATGAGCAGTTCTTC
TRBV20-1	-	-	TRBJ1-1	CSALDTEAFF	TGCAGTGCCCTCGACACTGAAGCTTTCTTT
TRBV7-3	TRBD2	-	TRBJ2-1	CASSPNWGLAGHNEQFF	TGTGCCAGCAGCCCTAATTGGGGACTAGCGGGACACAATGAGCAGTTCTTC
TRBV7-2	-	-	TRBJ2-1	CASSLSGWSSYNEQFF	TGTGCCAGCAGCTTAAGCGGCTGGAGCTCCTACAATGAGCAGTTCTTC
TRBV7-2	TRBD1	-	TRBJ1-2	CASSLTGQGYGYTF	TGTGCCAGCAGCTTGACGGGACAGGGGTATGGCTACACCTTC
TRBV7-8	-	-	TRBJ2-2	CASSYSIRELFF	TGTGCCAGCAGCTACTCAATCCGGGAGCTGTTTTTT
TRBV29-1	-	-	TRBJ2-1	CSVEIRDEQFF	TGCAGCGTTGAGATACGCGATGAGCAGTTCTTC
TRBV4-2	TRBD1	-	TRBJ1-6	CASSRDRGINSPLHF	TGTGCCAGCAGCCGGGACAGGGGGATTAATTCACCCCTCCACTTT
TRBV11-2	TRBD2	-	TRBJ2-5	CASSFSSGSFGGETQYF	TGTGCCAGCAGCTTCTCTAGCGGGAGCTTTGGGGGAGAGACCCAGTACTTC
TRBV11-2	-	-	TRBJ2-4	CASSLAGKNIQYF	TGTGCCAGCAGCTTAGCGGGGAAAAACATTCAGTACTTC
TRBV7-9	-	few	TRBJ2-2	CASHIALGGTGELFF	TGTGCCAGCCATATAGCTCTCGGCGGGACCGGGGAGCTGTTTTTT